Below, 6 T cell receptor beta chains from the same sample are listed, as sequenced in a study of sequential checkpoint blockade in melanoma. Some clones are missing from TCRdb's copy, which holds only in-frame ones; the method was immunoSEQ multiplex PCR. The sample records some 6,100 clones, roughly a quarter being singletons. Treatment indicated: randomized to nivolumab then ipilimumab (arm A) or the reverse (arm B). Sequenced here: tumor tissue (inferred from file names), sampled from a patient given nivolumab and ipilimumab in sequence. All receptors come from a human donor with melanoma.

This clone was picked up a small number of times. The junction does not match germline at one end; this may be a read error. CDR3 loop: CASSYVGTGVEKLFF. Written as DNA, the CDR3 is TGTGCCAGCAGTTACGTTGGGACAGGGGTTGAAAAAYTGTTTTTT. The V and J genes are TRBV6-8 and TRBJ1-4, with 10 bases aligning to TRBD1. The germline V gene has CDR1 MNHGY and CDR2 SAAAGT. The CDR3 runs 15 residues.

J is TRBJ2-2 and V is TRBV19; 7 bases are shared with TRBD1. V lost 7 bases and J lost 4; bases outside the gene matches: 9. The CDR3 has 15 amino acids. CDR1 is LNHDA, CDR2 SQIVND, per germline (reference sequence). CDR3 loop: CASIRGGRSTGELFF. For the CDR3, the DNA is TGTGCCAGTATTAGAGGGGGCAGGAGCACCGGGGAGCTGTTTTTT.

The table lists this clone with a few counts. The J gene is TRBJ2-3, the V gene TRBV7-6; TRBD2 is a possible D gene (5 bases). Germline-derived CDR1 and CDR2 are SGHVS and FNYEAQ. CDR3 length equals 15 residues. The ends were cut back, 7 bases at V and 4 bases at J, with 18 bases in the middle. CDR3 sequence: CASTPRRLGPDTQYF. Written as DNA, the CDR3 is TGTGCCAGCACACCCCGGAGGCTCGGCCCAGATACGCAGTATTTT.

This clone was observed a handful of times. The chain employs TRBV10-3 and TRBJ2-7; D possibly corresponds to TRBD2 (5 bases). This CDR3 is built from 14 residues. From germline, CDR1 is ENHRY and CDR2 SYGVKD. V was clipped by 2 bases and J by 7 bases, with 15 bases between them. The CDR3 region is CAISERDRRGEQYF. The DNA for the CDR3 is TGTGCCATCAGTGAGCGTGACCGACGGGGAGAGCAGTACTTC.

Judged by abundance, this clone is medium-sized. The V call is TRBV6-8, the J call TRBJ1-5; D is unclear. Trimming removed 7 bases at V and 2 bases at J, with 12 bases between. This CDR3 contains 14 residues. Germline V gene lookup returns CDR1 MNHGY and CDR2 SAAAGT. The CDR3 spells CASTGAQGNQPQHF. CDR3 sequence (DNA): TGTGCCAGCACCGGAGCGCAGGGCAATCAGCCCCAGCATTTT.

This clone was seen a few times. The V call is TRBV6-8, the J call TRBJ1-1; the D gene is possibly TRBD1 (5 bases). The CDR3 totals 15 residues. Germline CDR1 is MNHGY and CDR2 is SAAAGT. With 6 bases removed from V and 6 bases from J, the gap between germline ends came to 20 bases. For the CDR3, the DNA is TGTGCCAGCAGCCCGGCGAGGGGTGGGGGTCCTGAAGCTTTCTTT. Translated: CASSPARGGGPEAFF.